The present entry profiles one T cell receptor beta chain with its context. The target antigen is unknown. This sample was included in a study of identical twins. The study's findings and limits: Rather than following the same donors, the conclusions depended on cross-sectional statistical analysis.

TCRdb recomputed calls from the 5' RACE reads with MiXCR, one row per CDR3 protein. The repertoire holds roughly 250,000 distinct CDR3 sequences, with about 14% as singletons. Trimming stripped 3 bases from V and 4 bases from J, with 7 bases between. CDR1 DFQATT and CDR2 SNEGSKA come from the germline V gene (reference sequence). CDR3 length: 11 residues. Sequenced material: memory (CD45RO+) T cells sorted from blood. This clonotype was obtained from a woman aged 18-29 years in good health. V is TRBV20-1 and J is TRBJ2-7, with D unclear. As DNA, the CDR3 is TGCAGTGCTAGTGACGTTTACGAGCAGTACTTC. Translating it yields CSASDVYEQYF.